The 19 T cell receptor beta chains below come from one sample, sequenced in a study of T-cell reconstitution after alpha-beta-depleted transplantation in children. Unique molecular identifiers were used in preparing the TCRbeta library. TCRdb reprocessed the PCR reads with MiXCR, giving one entry per CDR3 protein. Of 350,000 to 400,000 distinct CDR3 sequences detected, about a fifth appear once; the ten largest clones hold around 4%. The specimen comprised PBMCs from the stem cell graft donor, sampled from the stem cell graft. These receptors were obtained from a human donor who donated a stem cell graft to a child with acute myeloid leukemia.

In this sample, this clonotype turned up many times. This sequence joins TRBV4-1 and TRBJ2-7, with D possibly matching TRBD2 (5 bases). V was trimmed by 3 bases and J by 3 bases, leaving 9 bases between them. CDR1 and CDR2 from the germline V gene are MGHRA and YSYEKL. The CDR3 sequence is 13 residues long. The CDR3 nucleotides are TGCGCCAGCAGCCATAAGGAGGACTACGAGCAGTACTTC. This translates into CASSHKEDYEQYF.

This clonotype is a singleton in its sample. The rearrangement uses TRBV3-1 and TRBJ2-2, with D unclear. Germline V CDR1 and CDR2: LGHDT, YNNKEL (reference sequence). This CDR3 spans 15 amino acids. Trimming took off 0 bases at V and 4 bases at J, with 9 bases between the two ends. The CDR3 loop is CASSQERWGTGELFF. In DNA, the CDR3 is TGTGCCAGCAGCCAAGAGCGCTGGGGCACCGGGGAGCTGTTTTTT.

The V gene is TRBV12-3 or TRBV12-4, the J gene TRBJ1-1; D gene ambiguous. V was shortened by 6 bases and J by 1 base, with 9 bases between the two germline ends. This CDR3 spans 13 amino acids. The CDR3 DNA follows: TGTGCCAGCAGATCGGACGGGAACACTGAAGCTTTCTTT. It codes for CASRSDGNTEAFF.

The CDR3 bases are TGCGCCAGCAGCTTGGATGGGCAGGGGGATACAGATACGCAGTATTTT. Amino acids: CASSLDGQGDTDTQYF. The chain links TRBV5-1 to TRBJ2-3; 7 nucleotides line up with TRBD1. Germline trimming cut 0 bases from V and 3 bases from J; bases unmatched to any gene: 7. Germline CDR1 is SGHRS and CDR2 is YFSETQ. CDR3 length equals 16 residues.

The CDR3 nucleotides read TGTGCCAGCAGTTTGTGGACTAGCGGGAGGGGGACCCAGTACTTC. As protein: CASSLWTSGRGTQYF. This rearrangement joins TRBV28 to TRBJ2-5, with 15 bases matching TRBD2. From germline, CDR1 is MDHEN and CDR2 SYDVKM. The CDR3 is made up of 15 amino acids. Trimming at V came to 3 bases and at J to 7 bases, leaving 3 bases not matched to a gene.

This clonotype occurred many times. The rearrangement joins TRBV7-2 to TRBJ2-7; D is undetermined. CDR1 is SGHTA, CDR2 FQGNSA, per germline. CDR3 length: 12 amino acids. With 5 bases removed from V and 4 bases from J, the gap between germline ends came to 9 bases. CDR3 amino acids: CASSPDHYEQYF. The CDR3, as DNA: TGTGCCAGCAGCCCCGACCATTACGAGCAGTACTTC.

J is TRBJ2-7 and V is TRBV4-1, with 10 bases fitting TRBD2. Per germline, CDR1 MGHRA and CDR2 YSYEKL. Trimming removed 1 base from V and 3 bases from J; junction bases left unmatched: 12. The CDR3 covers 18 residues. CDR3 nucleotides: TGCGCCAGCAGCCAAGCCCTTCCCACTAGCGGGGCGGTCTACGAGCAGTACTTC. It translates to CASSQALPTSGAVYEQYF.

The chain recombines TRBV27 with TRBJ2-1, with 8 bases aligning to TRBD2. V trimming: 8 bases; J trimming: 6 bases; junction bases outside the gene matches: 6. This CDR3 contains 13 residues. Germline CDR1 MNHEY, CDR2 SMNVEV (reference sequence). CDR3 in DNA: TGTGCCAGCCGGGAGGGCATCAGCAATGAGCAGTTCTTC. Translating it yields CASREGISNEQFF.

This chain links TRBV3-1 with TRBJ2-3; TRBD1 aligns across 7 bases. The length of the CDR3 is 18 residues. Germline V gene sequence: CDR1 LGHDT, CDR2 YNNKEL (reference sequence). V shed 0 bases and J 2 bases; nucleotides not matched to a gene: 11. CDR3 sequence (DNA): TGTGCCAGCAGCCAAGATTACCCGTGGGACAGATCCACAGATACGCAGTATTTT. It translates to CASSQDYPWDRSTDTQYF.

This clonotype occurred many times. The chain uses TRBV7-9 and TRBJ2-3; D unresolved. The V gene lost 1 base and the J gene lost 3 bases, with 5 bases spanning the gap. The CDR3 covers 13 residues. Germline V gene sequence: CDR1 SEHNR, CDR2 FQNEAQ (reference sequence). Here the CDR3 reads CASSLVGTDTQYF. As DNA, the CDR3 is TGTGCCAGCAGCTTAGTCGGTACAGATACGCAGTATTTT.

V usage is TRBV10-3 and J usage is TRBJ2-7, with D possibly TRBD1 on 9 matching bases. Per germline, CDR1 ENHRY and CDR2 SYGVKD. The CDR3 spans 12 residues. The DNA for the CDR3 is TGTCCCGGGGGGGACAGGGATGTTGAGCAGTACTTC. Amino acids: CPGGDRDVEQYF.

The CDR3 loop is CASSFWGGDNEKLFF. The CDR3 DNA follows: TGTGCCAGCAGTTTTTGGGGAGGTGATAATGAAAAACTGTTTTTT. The V gene is TRBV12-3 or TRBV12-4, the J gene TRBJ1-4; D ambiguous. CDR3 size: 15 residues. V shed 3 bases and J shed 4 bases, with 12 bases lying between them.

J is TRBJ2-7 and V is TRBV12-3 or TRBV12-4, with TRBD1 matching 8 bases. V lost 3 bases, J lost 5 bases, and 6 bases stayed unmatched. The CDR3 is made up of 14 amino acids. The chain's CDR3 is CASSFRQGADEQYF. In DNA, the CDR3 is TGTGCCAGCAGTTTTCGGCAGGGGGCCGACGAGCAGTACTTC.

This clonotype has at least ten counts. This chain joins TRBV12-3 or TRBV12-4 and TRBJ2-3; 7 bases align to TRBD2. The CDR3 has 15 amino acids. V lost 4 bases and J lost 0; bases outside the gene matches: 4. The CDR3 nucleotides read TGTGCCAGCAGTTCTAGCGGTCCTAGCACAGATACGCAGTATTTT. It codes for CASSSSGPSTDTQYF.

Here the CDR3 reads CASSQDWTGNQPQHF. As DNA, the CDR3 is TGCGCCAGCAGCCAAGACTGGACGGGCAATCAGCCCCAGCATTTT. The chain recombines TRBV4-1 with TRBJ1-5; D uncertain. The CDR3 runs 15 residues. Germline V gene lookup returns CDR1 MGHRA and CDR2 YSYEKL. V shed 0 bases and J shed 2 bases, with 8 bases lying between them.

This clonotype has at least ten counts. This chain joins TRBV20-1 and TRBJ1-2; possible D gene TRBD1, 6 bases. This CDR3 has 13 residues. The germline CDR1 and CDR2 sequences are DFQATT and SNEGSKA (reference sequence). V lost 2 bases and J lost 2, with 9 bases in between. Here the CDR3 reads CSARSTGNYGYTF. CDR3 in DNA: TGCAGTGCTAGATCGACAGGCAACTATGGCTACACCTTC.

At least ten counts were recorded for this clonotype. V usage is TRBV6-5 and J usage is TRBJ2-3; TRBD2 aligns across 12 bases. Losses at the gene ends were 2 bases for V and 9 bases for J; bases not matched to a gene: 6. Germline V gene lookup returns CDR1 MNHEY and CDR2 SVGAGI. This CDR3 has 15 amino acids. CDR3 protein: CASSYGGLAGQTQYF. The CDR3 DNA is TGTGCCAGCAGTTACGGTGGACTAGCGGGACAAACGCAGTATTTT.

This clonotype was seen a few times. The V and J genes are TRBV29-1 and TRBJ2-7; TRBD1 matches 8 bases. The CDR3 is made up of 13 amino acids. V lost 4 bases to trimming and J lost 1 base; unmatched junction nucleotides: 3. Germline assignment: CDR1 SQVTM and CDR2 ANQGSEA. CDR3 nucleotides: TGCAGCGTTGCCGGACAGGGATCCTACGAGCAGTACTTC. Amino acids: CSVAGQGSYEQYF.

This clonotype appeared many times. This chain uses TRBV12-3 or TRBV12-4 with TRBJ2-3; D gene ambiguous. The CDR3 is 14 residues long. V was cut by 3 bases and J by 1 base, with 8 bases left in between. The CDR3 region has the DNA TGTGCCAGCAGTTTCGGGCAGGGCACAGATACGCAGTATTTT. Encoded protein: CASSFGQGTDTQYF.